This record covers a single TCR beta chain. Trimming removed 7 bases from V and 2 bases from J, with 17 bases in between. The germline V gene encodes CDR1 MGHRA and CDR2 YSYEKL. CDR3 length equals 15 residues. Seattle participants joined during active infection and were tracked over time. This record belongs to a study of blood T cell repertoires in COVID-19. At the level of the study: PBMCs, B-cell-depleted T cells, or T cells provided the cDNA or gDNA that made up the material.

Methods used by the authors: For nucleated cells, counts were estimated from reference gene primer amplification. Repertoires were generated with immunoSEQ multiplex PCR, while TCRdb's copy carries only in-frame clones and drops some. V and J calls and clone size are given by that table; D and trimming were obtained from the DNA. Of around 180,000 clones listed, more than 70% are singletons. This rearrangement joins TRBV4-1 to TRBJ1-1; D perhaps matches TRBD1 (5 bases). Source material: peripheral blood. This receptor was obtained from a person aged 65 to 79 with COVID-19, enrolled during active disease. The CDR3 loop reads CASNHPDRFNTEAFF. The CDR3 DNA follows: TGCGCCAGCAACCATCCAGACAGATTTAACACTGAAGCTTTCTTT.